Presented here are 32 T cell receptor beta chains from one specimen sequenced in a study of Graves' ophthalmopathy and Graves' hyperthyroidism (dated by TCRdb to 2016 to 2018). The sample was run on an Illumina HiSeq 2000. For repertoire sequencing, the TCR beta CDR3 regions were amplified from RNA transcripts. HTBI primers and the Qiagen OneStep RT-PCR kit were used in a first-round RT-PCR, which was followed by a second-round multiplex PCR, size selection and purification. TCRdb reprocessing: public reads trimmed at Q25 with fastp, clones called with MiXCR, in-frame beta chains kept. When rows share a CDR3 protein, they turn into one entry using the most common DNA and genes. In this sample the table shows 35,000 to 50,000 distinct CDR3 sequences, roughly 50% of which occur a single time. The ten top clones hold approximately 25% of the sample. The sequenced sample was peripheral blood. The receptors were gathered from an adult woman with stable Graves' hyperthyroidism.

This clonotype has at least ten counts. The rearrangement links TRBV27 to TRBJ1-2; TRBD1 agrees at 8 bases. Per germline, CDR1 MNHEY and CDR2 SMNVEV (reference sequence). The junction had 9 bases not matched to a gene; V was cut back by 6 bases and J by 6 bases. This CDR3 is built from 14 residues. For the CDR3, the DNA is TGTGCCAGCAGAGAATTCAGGGGGCGAGATGGCTACACCTTC. Its translation is CASREFRGRDGYTF.

This clonotype was counted ten times or more. The chain is built from TRBV19 and TRBJ1-5; D uncertain. CDR3 length equals 15 residues. V dropped 4 bases and J dropped 0 bases, with 10 bases sitting between them. The germline V gene encodes CDR1 LNHDA and CDR2 SQIVND (reference sequence). The CDR3 loop reads CASSRSRLSNQPQHF. Here the CDR3 DNA reads TGTGCCAGTAGTAGGAGCCGCCTTAGCAATCAGCCCCAGCATTTT.

As concerns this clonotype: An end of the junction does not agree with germline; a read error may underlie this. The chain combines TRBV4-1 with TRBJ2-2, with D tentatively TRBD2 (5 bases). The germline CDR1 and CDR2 sequences are MGHRA and YSYEKL. This CDR3 is built from 15 residues. The CDR3 is CASSQDGLNTGEPFF. CDR3 DNA: TGCGCCAGCAGCCAAGATGGGCTGAACACCGGGGAGCCGTTTTTT.

This sequence joins TRBV7-2 and TRBJ2-5, with D perhaps TRBD2 (5 bases). The length of the CDR3 is 13 residues. Trimming removed 5 bases from V and 1 base from J, with 8 bases in between. Germline V gene lookup returns CDR1 SGHTA and CDR2 FQGNSA. The CDR3 spells CASSRRGQETQYF. The CDR3 DNA follows: TGTGCCAGCAGCAGACGGGGCCAAGAGACCCAGTACTTC.

This chain uses TRBV29-1 with TRBJ2-7; TRBD2 matches 9 bases. Germline values: CDR1 SQVTM, CDR2 ANQGSEA. CDR3 length: 14 residues. V dropped 4 bases and J dropped 1; count of bases not matched to a gene: 5. Written as DNA, the CDR3 is TGCAGCGTTGTAGCGGGAGCAATATCCTACGAGCAGTACTTC. It is translated as CSVVAGAISYEQYF.

The rearrangement uses TRBV19 and TRBJ2-5; no reliable D call. V was trimmed by 1 base and J by 9 bases, leaving 6 bases between them. The V gene's germline CDR1 is LNHDA and CDR2 SQIVND (reference sequence). There are 11 residues in the CDR3. The CDR3 nucleotides read TGTGCCAGTAGTATAGGTCAGCCCCAGTACTTC. It yields the protein CASSIGQPQYF.

This clonotype was recorded at least ten times. This rearrangement joins TRBV7-8 to TRBJ2-3; weak D call: TRBD2 (5 bases). Germline V CDR1 and CDR2: SGHVS, FQNEAQ. CDR3 length equals 17 residues. The V end lost 2 bases, the J end lost 1 base, and 16 bases lay between the germline ends. The CDR3 reads CASSLLQSGRGTDTQYF. DNA for the CDR3: TGTGCCAGCAGCTTATTACAAAGCGGACGGGGCACAGATACGCAGTATTTT.

Many counts were recorded for this clonotype. The rearrangement joins TRBV13 to TRBJ1-1; D unresolved. The CDR3 is 15 amino acids. V shed 2 bases and J shed 9 bases, with 19 bases lying between them. Germline-derived CDR1 and CDR2 are PRHDT and FYEKMQ (reference sequence). The CDR3 protein is CASSLSGPGPLKAFF. Written as DNA, the CDR3 is TGTGCCAGCAGCTTAAGTGGACCTGGGCCGCTTAAAGCTTTCTTT.

On this clonotype itself: A read error is likely, as this CDR3 ends without the conserved phenylalanine or tryptophan. The DNA is omitted, as the CDR3 cannot be located on it reliably, and the CDR3 follows TCRdb's listing. This chain connects TRBV7-6 to TRBJ2-1. The CDR3 has 8 residues if both end residues are counted. Germline V gene sequence: CDR1 SGHVS, CDR2 FNYEAQ. CDR3 sequence reads: CASSLGAV.

This chain joins TRBV29-1 and TRBJ1-2; 7 bases fit TRBD1. This CDR3 spans 11 amino acids. CDR1 SQVTM and CDR2 ANQGSEA come from the germline V gene. The junction had 3 bases not matched to a gene; V was cut back by 7 bases and J by 4 bases. Here the CDR3 DNA reads TGCAGCGGACAGGGCACCTATGGCTACACCTTC. This sequence encodes CSGQGTYGYTF.

This chain joins TRBV7-3 and TRBJ1-2; 8 bases match TRBD1. The CDR3 covers 14 residues. V gave up 6 bases and J gave up 11 bases; unmatched junction bases: 14. Germline V gene lookup returns CDR1 SGHTA and CDR2 FQGTGA. The CDR3 region is CASSSDRGLIRYTF. DNA for the CDR3: TGTGCCAGCAGTTCCGACAGGGGCCTAATCCGGTACACCTTC.

This chain connects TRBV10-3 to TRBJ1-1; no reliable D call. The germline CDR1 and CDR2 sequences are ENHRY and SYGVKD. The CDR3 is 13 amino acids. Trimming removed 2 bases at V and 4 bases at J, with 8 bases between. In DNA form, the CDR3 reads TGTGCCATCAGTGAGCGGGTTGGCACTGAAGCTTTCTTT. Protein: CAISERVGTEAFF.

Relative to its sample, this clonotype is medium-sized. The chain employs TRBV4-1 and TRBJ1-1, with no clear D. V lost 1 base and J 3 bases, leaving 9 bases between the germline ends. The germline gives CDR1 MGHRA, CDR2 YSYEKL. The CDR3 contains 14 residues. The CDR3, as DNA: TGCGCCAGCAGCCAAGCCCGACTGGACACTGAAGCTTTCTTT. Translated: CASSQARLDTEAFF.

This clonotype occurred once. The CDR3 DNA reads TGTGCCACCAGCACAAGACAGGGCGGTTACGAGCAGTACTTC. Its protein is CATSTRQGGYEQYF. V and J are TRBV15 and TRBJ2-7; TRBD1 matches 7 bases. The ends lost 4 bases at V and 4 bases at J; junction bases unmatched: 7. Germline loops: CDR1 LNHNV, CDR2 YYDKDF (reference sequence). The CDR3 consists of 14 residues.

This clonotype was recorded many times. The chain combines TRBV27 with TRBJ2-7, with 10 bases aligning to TRBD1. The junction had 6 bases not matched to a gene; V was cut back by 2 bases and J by 5 bases. This CDR3 comprises 15 residues. From germline, CDR1 is MNHEY and CDR2 SMNVEV (reference sequence). CDR3 protein: CASSLGTGVVNEQYF. In nucleotides, the CDR3 is TGTGCCAGCAGTTTAGGGACAGGGGTTGTCAACGAGCAGTACTTC.

The chain links TRBV2 to TRBJ1-4; a possible D gene is TRBD1 (6 bases). This CDR3 region has 15 residues. Germline values: CDR1 SNHLY, CDR2 FYNNEI. Trimming removed 4 bases from V and 7 bases from J, with 16 bases in between. This CDR3 reads CASSAPRGVTEKLFF. CDR3 bases: TGTGCCAGCAGTGCCCCGAGGGGGGTAACTGAAAAACTGTTTTTT. The full variable domain, its missing parts supplied by reference TRBV2 and TRBJ1-4, is EPEVTQTPSHQVTQMGQEVILRCVPISNHLYFYWYRQILGQKVEFLVSFYNNEISEKSEIFDDQFSVERPDGSNFTLKIRSTKLEDSAMYFCASSAPRGVTEKLFFGSGTQLSVL.

This sequence joins TRBV7-9 and TRBJ2-7; 10 bases map to TRBD2. The CDR3 sequence is 14 residues long. CDR1 is SEHNR and CDR2 is FQNEAQ in the germline V gene (reference sequence). J gave up 3 bases and V 3 bases, and 2 bases lay outside the gene matches. CDR3 sequence (DNA): TGTGCCAGCAGCTTGTCTAGCGGGAGCTACGAGCAGTACTTC. This gives the protein CASSLSSGSYEQYF.

Note on this clonotype: Relative to the germline gene, one junction end is altered; a read error may explain this. V is TRBV30 and J is TRBJ2-5; TRBD2 matches at 9 bases. Germline CDR1 is GTSNPN and CDR2 is SVGIG (reference sequence). The CDR3 runs to 14 residues. The CDR3 loop is CAWGGGRGQETQYF. The CDR3 DNA follows: TGTGCCTGGGGCGGCGGGAGGGGACAAGAGACCCAGTACTTT.

Turning to this clonotype: The CDR3 end shows no conserved phenylalanine or tryptophan, and so a read error is likely. The chain employs TRBV20-1 and TRBJ1-1; TRBD1 agrees at 7 bases. Per the germline V gene, CDR1 is DFQATT and CDR2 is SNEGSKA (reference sequence). V shed 3 bases, J shed 6 bases, and the junction held 7 bases outside the gene matches. CDR3 length: 13 amino acids. CDR3 protein: CSASKGAIAEAFS. The CDR3 nucleotides read TGCAGTGCTAGTAAGGGGGCGATCGCTGAAGCTTTCTCT.

The chain is built from TRBV2 and TRBJ1-1; 7 nucleotides line up with TRBD1. J gave up 1 base and V 6 bases, and 8 bases lay outside the gene matches. The CDR3 is 15 amino acids. In germline, CDR1 is SNHLY, CDR2 FYNNEI. Here the CDR3 reads CASSLLTGPNTEAFF. CDR3 in DNA: TGTGCCAGCAGCTTGCTGACAGGGCCGAACACTGAAGCTTTCTTT.

V usage is TRBV11-2 and J usage is TRBJ1-5, with 10 bases matching TRBD1. Trimming cost V 0 bases and J 0 bases; bases outside gene matches: 2. This CDR3 is built from 17 residues. In germline, CDR1 is SGHAT, CDR2 FQNNGV. CDR3 loop: CASSLDGTGDSNQPQHF. As DNA, the CDR3 is TGTGCCAGCAGCTTAGACGGGACAGGGGATAGCAATCAGCCCCAGCATTTT.

The chain combines TRBV7-9 with TRBJ1-2; 11 bases are shared with TRBD1. Trimming cost V 2 bases and J 6 bases; bases outside gene matches: 5. Germline V gives CDR1 SEHNR, CDR2 FQNEAQ (reference sequence). The CDR3 runs to 15 residues. The CDR3 loop reads CASSLRDRGLDGYTF. The CDR3 region has the DNA TGTGCCAGCAGCTTAAGGGACAGGGGGTTGGATGGCTACACCTTC.

This clonotype came up once. This chain uses TRBV2 with TRBJ2-1; 13 positions agree with TRBD2. Germline V gives CDR1 SNHLY, CDR2 FYNNEI. The V and J ends lost 3 bases and 6 bases, in that order; junction bases with no gene match: 11. There are 18 residues in the CDR3. The CDR3 spells CASSEAPGLAGYFNEQFF. In DNA form, the CDR3 reads TGTGCCAGCAGTGAGGCCCCGGGACTAGCGGGGTACTTCAATGAGCAGTTCTTC.

This clonotype has at least ten counts. V usage is TRBV3-1 and J usage is TRBJ2-7, with D unclear. The CDR3 is made up of 14 amino acids. Between the trimmed V and J ends, which lost 1 base and 3 bases, there was a span of 10 bases. Germline CDR1 and CDR2: LGHDT and YNNKEL (reference sequence). The CDR3 DNA reads as TGTGCCAGCAGCCAAGTTTTATCGGACTACGAGCAGTACTTC. Protein: CASSQVLSDYEQYF.

Many counts were recorded for this clonotype. The J gene is TRBJ1-5, the V gene TRBV2; maybe TRBD1 (6 bases). CDR3 length: 14 residues. Trimming cost V 6 bases and J 0 bases, with 9 bases left between them. CDR1 is SNHLY, CDR2 FYNNEI, per germline. CDR3: CASSHRDSNQPQHF. As DNA, the CDR3 is TGTGCCAGCAGCCACAGGGATAGCAATCAGCCCCAGCATTTT.

This clonotype was observed a single time. One junction end disagrees with the germline gene, perhaps due to a read error. V usage is TRBV12-3 or TRBV12-4 and J usage is TRBJ1-1; perhaps TRBD1 as D (6 bases). CDR3 length: 13 amino acids. CDR3 sequence: CTSGYLTGTEAFF. The DNA for the CDR3 is TGTACCAGCGGTTACTTGACAGGCACTGAAGCTTTCTTT.

The V gene is TRBV29-1, the J gene TRBJ2-5; maybe TRBD2 (5 bases). The CDR3 is 13 residues long. The germline CDR1 and CDR2 sequences are SQVTM and ANQGSEA. V shed 4 bases and J shed 7 bases, with 16 bases lying between them. CDR3 DNA sequence: TGCAGCGTTGTGGGGATTTCCGGAGGGACCCAGTACTTC. It translates to CSVVGISGGTQYF.

This clonotype is medium-sized in the sample. This sequence joins TRBV2 and TRBJ1-2; no firm D call. The CDR3 is 12 residues long. Between the trimmed V and J ends, which lost 8 bases and 4 bases, there was a span of 11 bases. Germline CDR1 SNHLY, CDR2 FYNNEI. CDR3 bases: TGTGCCAGCTCCCGGGATCGCTATGGCTACACCTTC. Amino acid sequence: CASSRDRYGYTF.

The chain carries TRBV19 and TRBJ2-7; 8 bases match TRBD1. The CDR3 is 15 residues long. The V gene end was trimmed by 3 bases and the J gene end by 2 bases; junction bases not matched to a gene: 6. Germline CDR1 is LNHDA and CDR2 is SQIVND (reference sequence). The CDR3 nucleotides read TGTGCCAGTAGTATGACAGGGGCCGGGACCTACGAGCAGTACTTC. Its translation is CASSMTGAGTYEQYF.

This chain connects TRBV11-2 to TRBJ2-5, with D maybe TRBD1 (7 bases). CDR3 length: 14 residues. Trimming took 8 bases from V and 1 from J, leaving 14 bases between them. The germline CDR1 and CDR2 sequences are SGHAT and FQNNGV. CDR3 amino acids: CASGGGELQETQYF. The CDR3 nucleotides are TGTGCCAGCGGAGGGGGCGAGCTCCAAGAGACCCAGTACTTC.

Of note for this clonotype: This may come from a read error, since a much larger clone is one base off. J is TRBJ1-4 and V is TRBV18; 8 positions agree with TRBD1. The CDR3 contains 17 residues. CDR1 and CDR2 (germline): KGHSH, LQKENI. The CDR3 coding sequence is TGTGCCAGCTCACCGACAGGGGTGGCAGCGACTAATGAAAAACTGCTTTTT. It codes for CASSPTGVAATNEKLLF.

The rearrangement uses TRBV7-2 and TRBJ2-7; D perhaps matches TRBD1 (8 bases). This CDR3 is built from 16 residues. Trimming removed 5 bases at V and 2 bases at J, with 19 bases between. The V gene's germline CDR1 is SGHTA and CDR2 FQGNSA. CDR3 DNA: TGTGCCAGCAGCCCTCAGGGGGCGCGGGGGCCCTACGAGCAGTACTTC. Translated: CASSPQGARGPYEQYF.